This TCR beta chain originates from a study of T cells in Graves' hyperthyroidism and ophthalmopathy (dated by TCRdb to about 2019). General notes on the study: Peripheral blood was sampled at the time of initial diagnosis, prior to any treatment. According to the paper, TCR Vbeta CDR3 sequencing was carried out on around 140 peripheral blood samples, which came from fewer than 50 ophthalmopathy, 70 to 80 hyperthyroidism and about 17 progressor patients. Prospective prediction of ophthalmopathy was tested in an independent validation cohort of 18 to 20 hyperthyroidism patients and some 17 patients who later progressed to ophthalmopathy. The 75 to 100 discovery patients were randomly split 7:3 into training and test sets. In roughly six Graves' hyperthyroidism patients, the study also compared T-cell repertoires from thyroid tissue with T-cell repertoires from blood. To identify distinguishing TCR V-J signatures, a discovery cohort of around 100 patients was used, comprising 43 with Graves' ophthalmopathy and 57 with stable Graves' hyperthyroidism. Once sampling was done, hyperthyroidism patients were given methimazole at a starting dose of 30 mg daily, whereas ophthalmopathy patients were given high-dose intravenous methylprednisolone.

The germline V end is reduced by 5 bases and the J end by 1 base; junction bases left unmatched: 7. Sequences SGHTA (CDR1) and FQGNSA (CDR2) are obtained from the germline V gene. The cysteine opens and the phenylalanine closes a CDR3 of 15 amino acids. Only CDR3 DNA remains: 45 bases, in frame from the first base. The TCR beta CDR3 regions were amplified from the RNA transcripts. The first round of RT-PCR for the TCR CDR3 was performed with the HTBI primer set and the Qiagen OneStep RT-PCR kit. Libraries were constructed in a second round of multiplex PCR, after which size selection and purification were carried out. Paired-end sequencing of the libraries was performed with 100 bp reads on an Illumina HiSeq2000. Turning to the authors' computational methods: SOAPnuke was used to process the raw data, removing reads that contained adapters or uncalled bases, had a mean Phred below 15, or lacked an exact match to the constant primer or identifier. COPE v1.2.5 was used to merge the high-quality paired reads, and each unique nucleotide sequence was defined as a clonotype. MiTCR v1.1 was used to align clonotypes to the IMGT TRBV, TRBD and TRBJ reference segments. Only V-J combinations with frequency above 0.0001, covering 99% to 99.2% of repertoires, were analysed. The TCS score was defined as F50 (clonal expansion) divided by E x V (chaos), with BLOSUM62-based TCRdist calculated between CDR3 peptides within each V-J. Welch's t-statistics and random forest reduced 500 to 550 V-J features to roughly 13, which were used in a naive Bayes classifier (R e1071). The public reads were run again by TCRdb, first through fastp at Q25 and then through MiXCR, and only productive beta chains were kept. Entries that share a CDR3 protein sequence are merged under the most common genes and DNA. The authors' filters were not applied to this entry. Recorded for this sample are 600,000 or so distinct CDR3 sequences; about 17% of them occurred a single time. The ten most abundant clones make up 3.5% to 4% of the sample.

Summary of the overall study and its limitations: In cross-validation, a model built on a 13 V-J signature told ophthalmopathy apart from stable hyperthyroidism with under 90% sensitivity and roughly 82% specificity, and in testing the same model reached 80%/75%. Sample size was not statistically predetermined, and investigators were not blinded to group allocation. In validation, progression to ophthalmopathy was predicted by the model with more than 65% sensitivity and 72.22% specificity, a median of roughly 6 months before onset. Most expanded thyroid clonotypes (frequency above 0.001) were also found in blood, which suggests that blood repertoires may mirror thyroid immune responses.

Stable Graves' hyperthyroidism was defined as no progression to ophthalmopathy during 18 months of follow-up. Hyperthyroidism patients were newly diagnosed, with disease duration under 2 months, and aged 18 to 65 years. Exclusion was applied to patients with uncontrolled infections, other autoimmune diseases, pregnancy or lactation. Diagnoses were based on clinical symptoms, serum thyroxine and TRAb, thyroid ultrasound and orbital computed tomography. Ficoll-Paque density gradient centrifugation was used to isolate PBMCs from approximately 10 ml of fresh peripheral blood. Total RNA was extracted using Trizol reagent, and RNA quality was assessed on an Agilent 2100 Bioanalyzer. In this sample, this clonotype turned up many times. It has no known antigen specificity. No much larger clonotype is one base removed from it; base qualities were not supplied.

The chain uses TRBV7-2 and TRBJ2-7; the junction holds 8 bases that match TRBD1. What was sequenced was blood. This sequence was found in a woman aged 30 to 39 with Graves' hyperthyroidism. The DNA sequence follows: TGTGCCAGCAGCCTAACGGGACAGGAGTCCTACGAGCAGTACTTC. It is translated as CASSLTGQESYEQYF.